This T cell receptor (beta chain) was sequenced during a study of blood T cell repertoires in COVID-19. Study-wide context: Acute and convalescent COVID-19 specimens originated in the United States, Italy and Spain. Sources were T cells, B-cell-depleted T cells, or PBMCs; the material itself was cDNA or gDNA.

Germline V CDR1 and CDR2: DFQATT, SNEGSKA (reference sequence). The CDR3 spans 13 residues. V dropped 3 bases and J dropped 3 bases, with 9 bases sitting between them. Authors' data handling: By means of reference gene primer amplification, nucleated cell counts were estimated. Only in-frame clones appear in the TCRdb table, and some are missing; sequencing was by immunoSEQ multiplex PCR. The V and J calls and the clone size are those of that table, but D and trimming were determined from the DNA. The sample lists roughly 180,000 clones; approximately 84% were seen once. The source of this sequence is a human donor in a cohort sampled during active COVID-19. What was sequenced was peripheral blood. The chain couples TRBV20-1 to TRBJ1-5, with unresolved D. The CDR3 is CSASGQNNQPQHF. The DNA of the CDR3 is TGCAGTGCTAGTGGTCAGAACAATCAGCCCCAGCATTTT.